This T cell receptor (beta chain) comes out of a study of identical twins. Germline V gives CDR1 MNHEY, CDR2 SVGAGI. The V end was cut by 7 bases, the J end by 4 bases, with 10 bases between. The CDR3 is 13 residues long. TCRdb passed the 5' RACE reads through MiXCR, listing each CDR3 protein once. The sample consists of over 600,000 distinct CDR3 sequences, 21% of them appearing once. Study-wide results and caveats: Beta out-of-frame twin sharing showed a weaker excess.

This clonotype has a count of ten or more. The antigen remains unidentified. These same records also appear under a second study, on T cells expressing NK-cell markers. That publication notes: From sorted CD3+CD56+NKG2C+, CD3+CD56+NKG2C- and CD3+CD56-NKG2C+ T cells came the TCR beta repertoires. Also leading the CD3+CD56-NKG2C+ fraction in a handful of donors were these clonotypes.

This clonotype was sampled from a woman younger than 30 in good health. V is TRBV6-5 and J is TRBJ2-2; D is undetermined. Sample: PBMCs. CDR3 sequence: CASTPGGTGELFF. In nucleotides, the CDR3 is TGTGCCAGCACCCCCGGCGGCACCGGGGAGCTGTTTTTT.